This is a list of T cell receptor beta chains from one sample in a study of blood T cell repertoires in COVID-19. Repertoires were generated with immunoSEQ multiplex PCR, while TCRdb's copy carries only in-frame clones and drops some. Among roughly 70,000 clones listed, 80% to 90% were seen once. The material sequenced was peripheral blood. These receptors came from a middle-aged man with active COVID-19. Both conserved end residues are part of each CDR3. Each record gives: D gene, J gene, clone size, V gene, CDR3 DNA, CDR3 protein. A D gene is named only where the DNA matches it firmly. The size of a clone is reported for some rows only, either as once, few or many, or as a class for expanded clones.

>.|TRBJ1-1|once|TRBV5-1
TGCGCCAGCAGCAGCAGCGGGGGTACTGAAGCTTTCTTT
CASSSSGGTEAFF
>.|TRBJ1-5|.|TRBV7-2
TGTGCCAGCAGCAAGACAGGTTGGAACGGGCCCCAGCATTTT
CASSKTGWNGPQHF
>.|TRBJ2-2|.|TRBV6-5
TGTGCCAGCAGGAAACCCGGGACTGACACCGGGGAGCTGTTTTTT
CASRKPGTDTGELFF
>TRBD1|TRBJ1-6|.|TRBV27
TGTGCCAGCAGTTCCGGGACAGCGAATTCACCCCTCCACTTT
CASSSGTANSPLHF
>TRBD1|TRBJ1-2|.|TRBV30
TGTGCCTGGATCCAGACAGGGAACTATGGCTACACCTTC
CAWIQTGNYGYTF
>.|TRBJ2-7|.|TRBV24-1
TGTGCCACCAGTGAACCCGGACAACCGGAGCAGTACTTC
CATSEPGQPEQYF
>TRBD2|TRBJ2-3|.|TRBV29-1
TGCAGCGAGGGCCGGGGACTAGCGGCAGATACGCAGTATTTT
CSEGRGLAADTQYF
>.|TRBJ2-1|.|TRBV19
TGTGCCAGTAGTATCTGGCGGGGTCTCAAACCCCACTACTACAATGAGCAGTTCTTC
CASSIWRGLKPHYYNEQFF
>TRBD1|TRBJ2-7|.|TRBV7-6
TGTGCCAGCAGCTTAGCTGAGACAGGGGGCTCCTACGAGCAGTACTTC
CASSLAETGGSYEQYF
>.|TRBJ1-1|once|TRBV7-9
TGTGCCAGCAGCTTGCAGACCAGTAACAGGGCGCGGGCCACTGAAGCTTTCTTT
CASSLQTSNRARATEAFF
>TRBD2|TRBJ2-3|.|TRBV9
TGTGCCAGCAGCCCCTGGACTAGCGCCACAGATACGCAGTATTTT
CASSPWTSATDTQYF
>.|TRBJ1-4|.|TRBV6-5
TGTGCCACTAGCAGGGGCACGGTATCCGAAAAACTGTTTTTT
CATSRGTVSEKLFF
>.|TRBJ2-7|.|TRBV27
TGTGCCAGCAGTCGAACTTGGACGGGAGCCTACGAGCAGTACTTC
CASSRTWTGAYEQYF
>.|TRBJ1-5|.|TRBV4-1
TGCGCCAGCAGCCAAGTTCGGGGGGCAGGCGGTCAGCCCCAGCATTTT
CASSQVRGAGGQPQHF
>TRBD2|TRBJ2-1|few|TRBV30
TGTGCCTGGAGTTGGACTAGCGGGAGTCAAAGTATCCAGTTCTTC
CAWSWTSGSQSIQFF
>TRBD2|TRBJ2-7|few|TRBV9
TGTGCCAGCAGCGTAGGCGGGGCGACTAGCGGGAGCTACGAGCAGTACTTC
CASSVGGATSGSYEQYF
>TRBD2|TRBJ2-1|.|TRBV4-1
TGCGCCAGCAGCCAAGGACTAGCGGGAGGGCCTCACAATGAGCAGTTCTTC
CASSQGLAGGPHNEQFF
>.|TRBJ2-5|.|TRBV4-2
TGTGCCAGCAGCCAGGACACTACCAGGACAGAGACCCAGTACTTC
CASSQDTTRTETQYF
>.|TRBJ2-1|.|TRBV5-1
TGCGCCAGCAGCTTGGCCACGGGGAGCTCCTACAATGAGCAGTTCTTC
CASSLATGSSYNEQFF
>.|TRBJ2-3|.|TRBV5-1
TGCGCCAGCAGCCAGGGGGGACCCACAGATACGCAGTATTTT
CASSQGGPTDTQYF
>TRBD1|TRBJ1-2|.|TRBV9
TGTGCCAGCAACAGGGGGGCCGACAACTATGGCTACACCTTC
CASNRGADNYGYTF
>.|TRBJ1-2|.|TRBV28
TGTGCCAGCAGTTCCCTCAGCGGGCTGGACTATGGCTACACCTTC
CASSSLSGLDYGYTF
>.|TRBJ2-3|once|TRBV4-3
TGCGCCAGCAGCCAAGTCGTCAGGGGTACAGATACGCAGTATTTT
CASSQVVRGTDTQYF
>.|TRBJ1-2|.|TRBV13
TGTGCCAGCAGCGACAGTCGGACGGGTGATTATGGCTACACCTTC
CASSDSRTGDYGYTF
>TRBD1|TRBJ2-7|once|TRBV6-2/TRBV6-3
TGTGCCAGCAGTTACCGACAGGGACCGGAGATCCGGCAGTACTTC
CASSYRQGPEIRQYF
>TRBD1|TRBJ1-3|.|TRBV18
TGTGCCAGCTCACCCGCCGAGGACAGGGCGGGAAACACCATATATTTT
CASSPAEDRAGNTIYF
>.|TRBJ2-5|once|TRBV5-4
TGTGCCAGCAGCGGTCCCGGGAACCAAGAGACCCAGTACTTC
CASSGPGNQETQYF
>TRBD1|TRBJ1-5|.|TRBV29-1
TGCAGCGTCAGACAGGGATTGGATCAGCCCCAGCATTTT
CSVRQGLDQPQHF
>.|TRBJ1-4|.|TRBV19
TGTGCCAGTAGTATAGGCGCGGGATTCGGGGAAAAACTGTTTTTT
CASSIGAGFGEKLFF
>.|TRBJ2-1|few|TRBV7-2
TGTGCCAGCAGCTTAGCTTGGCTCTCCAACCTCTACAATGAGCAGTTCTTC
CASSLAWLSNLYNEQFF
>TRBD1|TRBJ1-2|.|TRBV28
TGTGCCAGCAGTTTAGACAGGGGGAGGGAGGGCTACACCTTC
CASSLDRGREGYTF
>TRBD2|TRBJ2-3|.|TRBV28
TGTGCCAGCAGTCCAGGACTAGCGACGAGCACAGATACGCAGTATTTT
CASSPGLATSTDTQYF
>TRBD1|TRBJ1-2|.|TRBV2
TGTGCCAGCAGCGATCTTCGGACAGGGAAATATGGCTACACCTTC
CASSDLRTGKYGYTF
>.|TRBJ2-3|.|TRBV29-1
TGCAGCGTTGTTAGGTCGGGTCATGATCCCACAGATACGCAGTATTTT
CSVVRSGHDPTDTQYF
>.|TRBJ2-7|.|TRBV2
TGTGCCAGCAGTGCCTACAGGGAATCCTACGAGCAGTACTTC
CASSAYRESYEQYF
>TRBD1|TRBJ2-3|.|TRBV19
TGTGCCAGTAGTATGTGGACAGGGGGAAGCACAGATACGCAGTATTTT
CASSMWTGGSTDTQYF
>TRBD1|TRBJ1-1|.|TRBV6-2/TRBV6-3
TGTGCCAGCAGTTCAAGAGGGGGCGCGTGGACAGAAGCTTTCTTT
CASSSRGGAWTEAFF
>.|TRBJ1-1|.|TRBV6-6
TGTGCCAGCACCCTACCGGCTTATGCAGGCACTGAAGCTTTCTTT
CASTLPAYAGTEAFF
>TRBD2|TRBJ2-7|.|TRBV9
TGTGCCAGCAGCGTAGCGGCTAGCGGGGCCTACGAGCAGTACTTC
CASSVAASGAYEQYF
>.|TRBJ2-7|once|TRBV30
TGTGCCTGGAGCCCACTAACCCTCAACTACGAGCAGTACTTC
CAWSPLTLNYEQYF
>TRBD2|TRBJ2-1|.|TRBV7-9
TGTGCCAGCAGCCGAACTAGCGGGAGGTGGAATGAGCAGTTCTTC
CASSRTSGRWNEQFF
>TRBD1|TRBJ2-1|.|TRBV6-2/TRBV6-3
TGTGCCAGCAGTTCGATACGACAGGGGGAATTTGAGCAGTTCTTC
CASSSIRQGEFEQFF
>TRBD1|TRBJ1-4|once|TRBV11-3
TGTGCCAGCAGCGCAGGGGGGTCTAATGAAAAACTGTTTTTT
CASSAGGSNEKLFF
>TRBD1|TRBJ1-2|.|TRBV5-5
TGTGCCAGCAGCTTGGAGGGGACAGGTTCTAGGGGGAGAACCTTC
CASSLEGTGSRGRTF
>.|TRBJ2-5|.|TRBV21-1
TGTGCCAGCAGCGAGGGACTACAACAAAAATCAGCGGGAGAGACCCAGTACTTC
CASSEGLQQKSAGETQYF
>.|TRBJ2-5|.|TRBV5-1
TGCGCCAGCAGCTTGATGAGGGAATCGGAGACCCAGTACTTC
CASSLMRESETQYF
>.|TRBJ1-4|.|TRBV4-1
TGCGCCAGCGGCCCAGCGACGATAACAACTAATGAAAAACTGTTTTTT
CASGPATITTNEKLFF
>.|TRBJ1-1|.|TRBV20-1
TGCAGTGCTAGTTTGGGGAGCACTGAAGCTTTCTTT
CSASLGSTEAFF
>.|TRBJ1-2|.|TRBV4-1
TGCGCCAGCAGCCAATTAATTCAGGGGAGGGGGACTAACTATGGCTACACCTTC
CASSQLIQGRGTNYGYTF